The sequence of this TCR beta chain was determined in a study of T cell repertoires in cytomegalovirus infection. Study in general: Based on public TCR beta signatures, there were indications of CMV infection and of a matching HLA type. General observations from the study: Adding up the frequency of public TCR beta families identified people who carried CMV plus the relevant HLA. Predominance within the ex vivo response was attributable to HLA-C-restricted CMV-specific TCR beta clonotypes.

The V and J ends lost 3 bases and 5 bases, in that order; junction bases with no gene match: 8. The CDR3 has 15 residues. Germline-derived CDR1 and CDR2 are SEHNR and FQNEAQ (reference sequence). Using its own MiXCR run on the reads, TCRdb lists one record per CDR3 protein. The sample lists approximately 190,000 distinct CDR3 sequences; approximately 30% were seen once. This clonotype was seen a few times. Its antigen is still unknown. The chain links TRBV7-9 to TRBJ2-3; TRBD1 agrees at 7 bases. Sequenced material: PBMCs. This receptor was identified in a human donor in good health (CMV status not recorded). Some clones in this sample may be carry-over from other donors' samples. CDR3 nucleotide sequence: TGTGCCAGCAGCTTGACAGGGTCTGGAGGAGATACGCAGTATTTT. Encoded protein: CASSLTGSGGDTQYF.